In this sample, the clone carrying this T cell receptor beta chain turned up once. Sequencing used immunoSEQ multiplex PCR; TCRdb keeps in-frame clones, though not all of them. In the table there are roughly 130,000 clones, roughly 90% of which are singletons. Trimming pared 2 bases from V and 7 bases from J, leaving 9 bases between. This CDR3 region has 14 residues. Germline V gene data show CDR1 as SGHNT and CDR2 as YENEEA. The sample originates from a study of identifying expanded T cells in peripheral blood. This receptor was identified in a person between 18 and 75 years old in good health. The chain couples TRBV11-3 to TRBJ1-6; no firm D call. The material sequenced was blood. The CDR3 DNA is TGTGCCAGCAGCTTAAGGCGGGAGAATTCACCCCTCCACTTT. Amino acid sequence: CASSLRRENSPLHF. The full variable domain, its missing parts supplied by reference TRBV11-3 and TRBJ1-6, is EAGVVQSPRYKIIEKKQPVAFWCNPISGHNTLYWYLQNLGQGPELLIRYENEEAVDDSQLPKDRFSAERLKGVDSTLKIQPAELGDSAVYLCASSLRRENSPLHFGNGTRLTVT.